This T cell receptor beta chain was obtained from a study of tumor-infiltrating lymphocytes in primary liver carcinoma. After removal of 2 bases from V and 7 bases from J, the junction contained 9 bases not matched to a gene. The CDR3 is made up of 15 amino acids. TCR beta cDNA was made from roughly 450 ng total RNA with a constant-region primer. ARM-PCR was slightly modified, and three nested multiplex PCR rounds with it gave rise to the TCR beta libraries. Two initial PCR rounds of around 10 cycles each paired TRBV1-TRBV30 forward primers with a C-beta reverse primer. TCRdb fed the multiplex PCR reads into MiXCR, producing one record per CDR3 protein. The sample yields fewer than 400,000 distinct CDR3 sequences, about three fifths seen once. This clonotype was picked up a small number of times. Germline DNA was also extracted, with blood RNA taken from unsorted whole blood.

The chain combines TRBV12-3 or TRBV12-4 with TRBJ2-7; 9 bases are a match to TRBD1. The clonotype was recovered from a young woman with primary liver carcinoma and hepatitis B virus infection. The sequencing input was peripheral blood. The CDR3: CASSLPGTGRGEQYF. CDR3 in DNA: TGTGCCAGCAGTTTACCTGGGACAGGGAGGGGGGAGCAGTACTTC.